These 23 T cell receptor beta chains share one sample of origin, sequenced in a study of T cells in Graves' hyperthyroidism and ophthalmopathy. RNA transcripts yielded amplified TCR beta CDR3 regions. TCR CDR3 underwent first-round RT-PCR with the HTBI primer set. TCRdb reprocessed the multiplex PCR reads with MiXCR, giving one entry per CDR3 protein. The repertoire has about 400,000 distinct CDR3 sequences, 12% to 15% of them found once; the top ten carry 5.3%. The specimen sequenced was blood. The receptors were sampled from a woman aged 18-29 years with Graves' hyperthyroidism.

This clonotype showed up many times. The chain employs TRBV2 and TRBJ1-5, with 10 bases that match TRBD1. Germline V gene sequence: CDR1 SNHLY, CDR2 FYNNEI. J was trimmed by 4 bases and V by 6 bases; bases with no gene match: 6. The CDR3 has 15 residues. As DNA, the CDR3 is TGTGCCAGCAGGAGATGGGACAGGGGTAATCAGCCCCAGCATTTT. Translating gives CASRRWDRGNQPQHF.

There are a few counts of this clonotype. This sequence joins TRBV10-3 and TRBJ2-2; perhaps TRBD2 as D (7 bases). Germline CDR1 is ENHRY and CDR2 is SYGVKD. Trimming left V 4 bases short and J 7 bases short, with 22 bases between. The CDR3 length is 17 residues. The CDR3 bases are TGTGCCATCAGTGCACGGACAGCGAAAGGGGAGGGCGGGGAGCTGTTTTTT. It codes for CAISARTAKGEGGELFF.

This clonotype was seen ten or more times. The J gene is TRBJ1-4, the V gene TRBV28; 9 bases fit TRBD1. Trimming removed 5 bases from V and 7 bases from J; junction bases left unmatched: 8. The length of the CDR3 is 15 residues. Germline V gene data show CDR1 as MDHEN and CDR2 as SYDVKM. CDR3 region: CASSVPGQGSEKLFF. The DNA for the CDR3 is TGTGCCAGCAGTGTTCCGGGACAGGGATCTGAAAAACTGTTTTTT.

Concerning this clonotype: One end of the junction is discordant with germline, which a read error may explain. The genes are TRBV9 and TRBJ2-1, with a weak D call TRBD1 (5 bases). Per germline, CDR1 SGDLS and CDR2 YYNGEE. The CDR3 extends over 13 amino acids. This chain's CDR3 is CANSVEGDDEQFF. The CDR3 nucleotides read TGTGCCAACAGCGTAGAAGGGGATGATGAGCAGTTCTTC.

This clonotype occurred a few times. The gene calls are TRBV5-1 and TRBJ1-1; 8 positions match TRBD1. The V gene end was trimmed by 0 bases and the J gene end by 5 bases; junction bases not matched to a gene: 6. Germline assignment: CDR1 SGHRS and CDR2 YFSETQ. CDR3 length equals 15 residues. CDR3 protein: CASSLEIRGRTEAFF. In DNA form, the CDR3 reads TGCGCCAGCAGCTTGGAGATCAGGGGGCGAACTGAAGCTTTCTTT. The full variable domain, rest sourced from reference TRBV5-1 and TRBJ1-1, is KAGVTQTPRYLIKTRGQQVTLSCSPISGHRSVSWYQQTPGQGLQFLFEYFSETQRNKGNFPGRFSGRQFSNSRSEMNVSTLELGDSALYLCASSLEIRGRTEAFFGQGTRLTVV.

In its sample, this clonotype was seen many times. The rearrangement uses TRBV3-1 and TRBJ2-1; 13 bases match TRBD2. The trim removed 6 bases at V and 6 bases at J, leaving 5 bases unmatched. Germline-derived CDR1 and CDR2 are LGHDT and YNNKEL (reference sequence). This CDR3 spans 15 amino acids. CDR3 in amino acids: CASSHTSGRANEQFF. CDR3 sequence (DNA): TGTGCCAGCAGTCATACTAGCGGGAGGGCCAATGAGCAGTTCTTC.

The chain recombines TRBV28 with TRBJ2-6; a weak D match, TRBD1 (6 bases). The V and J ends lost 6 bases and 0 bases respectively, with 9 bases between them. This CDR3 contains 15 residues. Germline CDR1 MDHEN, CDR2 SYDVKM. For the CDR3, the DNA is TGTGCCAGCAGAAGAGGGGGCTCTGGGGCCAACGTCCTGACTTTC. Protein: CASRRGGSGANVLTF.

This clonotype occurred many times. This chain uses TRBV19 with TRBJ2-1; 11 bases match TRBD2. CDR1 LNHDA and CDR2 SQIVND come from the germline V gene (reference sequence). Trimming took 3 bases from V and 1 from J; bases not matched to a gene: 8. This CDR3 has 18 residues. The CDR3 region has the DNA TGTGCCAGTAGTATCGAGGGTCTAGCGGGAGGTTCCTACAATGAGCAGTTCTTC. Residues: CASSIEGLAGGSYNEQFF.

This clonotype occurred many times. The rearrangement links TRBV5-6 to TRBJ2-1; D is possibly TRBD2 (5 bases). The V end lost 3 bases, the J end lost 10 bases, and 17 bases lay between the germline ends. The germline CDR1 and CDR2 sequences are SGHDT and YYEEEE. The CDR3 consists of 14 residues. The CDR3 sequence is CASSSGLDLLEQFF. Here the CDR3 DNA reads TGTGCCAGCAGCTCAGGACTGGATCTACTAGAGCAGTTCTTC. Complete variable domain (other parts from reference TRBV5-6 and TRBJ2-1): DAGVTQSPTHLIKTRGQQVTLRCSPKSGHDTVSWYQQALGQGPQFIFQYYEEEERQRGNFPDRFSGHQFPNYSSELNVNALLLGDSALYLCASSSGLDLLEQFFGPGTRLTVL.

V usage is TRBV20-1 and J usage is TRBJ2-3; the D gene could be TRBD1 or TRBD2 (5 bases each). The CDR3 is 16 residues long. V was cut by 6 bases and J by 0 bases, with 19 bases left in between. Per the germline V gene, CDR1 is DFQATT and CDR2 is SNEGSKA (reference sequence). Written as DNA, the CDR3 is TGCAGTGCCACCTCAGGGAGCGCCCCTAGCACAGATACGCAGTATTTT. Translating it yields CSATSGSAPSTDTQYF.

This clonotype was observed many times. The rearrangement links TRBV2 to TRBJ1-4; a possible D gene is TRBD1 (5 bases). Trimming removed 6 bases from V and 0 bases from J, with 14 bases in between. This CDR3 contains 16 residues. Germline V gene sequence: CDR1 SNHLY, CDR2 FYNNEI. In nucleotides, the CDR3 is TGTGCCAGCAGCAGTACTGACAGCACAACTAATGAAAAACTGTTTTTT. Encoded protein: CASSSTDSTTNEKLFF.

Many counts were recorded for this clonotype. The chain links TRBV5-4 to TRBJ2-1; the D gene is possibly TRBD2 (5 bases). CDR1 SGHNT and CDR2 YYREEE come from the germline V gene (reference sequence). The length of the CDR3 is 12 residues. With 3 bases removed from V and 4 bases from J, the gap between germline ends came to 5 bases. CDR3 residues: CASSWEYNEQFF. DNA for the CDR3: TGTGCCAGCAGCTGGGAGTACAATGAGCAGTTCTTC.

The V and J genes are TRBV7-2 and TRBJ1-1; the D is unclear. V lost 3 bases and J 0 bases, leaving 8 bases between the germline ends. The V gene's germline CDR1 is SGHTA and CDR2 FQGNSA. CDR3 length equals 14 residues. The DNA for the CDR3 is TGTGCCAGCAGCTTGCGGCCGATGAACACTGAAGCTTTCTTT. This codes for CASSLRPMNTEAFF.

This clonotype was detected ten times or more. The CDR3 loop reads CASSPSRHANTEAFF. As DNA, the CDR3 is TGCGCCAGCAGCCCGTCCAGACATGCTAACACTGAAGCTTTCTTT. The rearrangement links TRBV5-1 to TRBJ1-1; no clear D gene. The CDR3 has 15 residues. Germline loops: CDR1 SGHRS, CDR2 YFSETQ. The V end was cut by 4 bases, the J end by 2 bases, with 15 bases between.

This clonotype was detected a few times. The chain links TRBV3-1 to TRBJ2-1; TRBD2 aligns across 9 bases. This CDR3 is built from 14 residues. The J segment lost 6 bases and the V segment lost 1 base, leaving 1 base of the junction unmatched. CDR1 is LGHDT and CDR2 is YNNKEL in the germline V gene (reference sequence). CDR3 DNA: TGTGCCAGCAGCCAAGTAGCGGGGGTCAATGAGCAGTTCTTC. It encodes CASSQVAGVNEQFF.

In its sample, this clonotype was seen many times. V is TRBV7-6 and J is TRBJ1-2; the D gene is possibly TRBD1 (6 bases). V lost 5 bases to trimming and J lost 7 bases, with 14 bases between them. Germline assignment: CDR1 SGHVS and CDR2 FNYEAQ. The length of the CDR3 is 13 residues. Here the CDR3 reads CASSPDRASGYTF. The DNA for the CDR3 is TGTGCCAGCAGCCCGGACAGAGCTTCTGGCTACACCTTC.

This clonotype has more than one count but fewer than ten. V and J are TRBV7-4 and TRBJ2-2, with 13 bases matching TRBD2. CDR3 length equals 15 residues. Germline loops: CDR1 SGHVT, CDR2 SQSDAQ. The V and J ends lost 3 bases and 8 bases, in that order; junction bases with no gene match: 3. CDR3 sequence: CASSFGLAGVGELFF. CDR3 nucleotide sequence: TGTGCCAGCAGCTTCGGACTAGCGGGAGTTGGGGAGCTGTTTTTT.

This clonotype has a count of ten or more. CDR3 coding DNA: TGCAGTGCGCCCAATCCCGGGACAGGGGGGACTGAAGCTTTCTTT. Amino acid sequence: CSAPNPGTGGTEAFF. The chain carries TRBV20-1 and TRBJ1-1; 11 positions match TRBD1. The V gene end was trimmed by 6 bases and the J gene end by 5 bases; junction bases not matched to a gene: 11. The CDR3 contains 15 residues. Germline loops: CDR1 DFQATT, CDR2 SNEGSKA (reference sequence).

The chain employs TRBV18 and TRBJ2-1, with 7 bases lining up with TRBD2. The CDR3 is 17 residues long. Germline V gene lookup returns CDR1 KGHSH and CDR2 LQKENI. V gave up 3 bases and J gave up 6 bases; unmatched junction bases: 14. This chain's CDR3 is CASSPEFLAEQVNEQFF. CDR3 nucleotides: TGTGCCAGCTCACCTGAGTTTCTAGCGGAACAGGTCAATGAGCAGTTCTTC.

The V gene is TRBV4-1, the J gene TRBJ2-7, with D uncertain. Germline V CDR1 and CDR2: MGHRA, YSYEKL. This CDR3 is 15 amino acids long. Trimming cost V 0 bases and J 2 bases, with 11 bases left between them. CDR3 loop: CASSQDLLGPYEQYF. The CDR3 nucleotides are TGCGCCAGCAGCCAAGATCTCCTTGGCCCCTACGAGCAGTACTTC.

This clonotype was detected ten times or more. The V call is TRBV12-3 or TRBV12-4, the J call TRBJ2-7, with 7 bases lining up with TRBD1. V trimming: 6 bases; J trimming: 3 bases; junction bases outside the gene matches: 8. The CDR3 sequence is 14 residues long. The CDR3: CASSQGVTLYEQYF. CDR3 DNA: TGTGCCAGCAGCCAGGGGGTTACACTCTACGAGCAGTACTTC.

This clonotype has at least ten counts. The chain combines TRBV27 with TRBJ1-1, with TRBD1 matching over 9 bases. The trim removed 6 bases at V and 2 bases at J, leaving 4 bases unmatched. CDR3 length equals 14 residues. CDR1 and CDR2 from the germline V gene are MNHEY and SMNVEV (reference sequence). The CDR3 here is CASSHRGRNTEAFF. CDR3 DNA sequence: TGTGCCAGCAGCCACAGGGGGCGTAACACTGAAGCTTTCTTT.

Regarding this clonotype: With a much larger clone just one base away, this may be a read error. The chain joins TRBV5-1 to TRBJ2-1, with D possibly being TRBD1 (6 bases). This CDR3 has 14 residues. Germline CDR1 and CDR2: SGHRS and YFSETQ. DNA for the CDR3: TGCGCCAGCAGCTTGGGGGACAACTACAATGAGCAGCTCTTC. It codes for CASSLGDNYNEQLF.